The rows below give T cell receptor beta chains drawn from one sample of a study of T-cell reconstitution after alpha-beta-depleted transplantation in children. TCRdb analysed the PCR reads with MiXCR anew, one entry per CDR3 protein. The data contain about 610,000 distinct CDR3 sequences, about 11% of them singletons. The sample here was PBMCs from the stem cell graft donor, taken from the stem cell graft. The receptor set was obtained from a human donor who donated a stem cell graft to a child with acute myeloid leukemia. Both conserved end residues are part of each CDR3. Each record gives: clone size, D gene, J gene, V gene, CDR3 DNA, CDR3 protein. D genes are given only for firm matches. The listing skips clone size in some rows; elsewhere it reads once, few, many or a size class.

>many|NA|TRBJ2-2|TRBV27
TGTGCCAGCAGTTCCCTGGCGGGCTCGGGTGCCGGGGAGCTGTTTTTT
CASSSLAGSGAGELFF
>few|TRBD1|TRBJ2-7|TRBV20-1
TGCAGTGCTAGAAACCCGGGACAGAGCTCCTACGAGCAGTACTTC
CSARNPGQSSYEQYF
>many|NA|TRBJ2-1|TRBV11-1
TGTGCCAGCAGCTTATTTGTGGGAGAGACCAATGAGCAGTTCTTC
CASSLFVGETNEQFF
>NA|NA|TRBJ2-1|TRBV3-1
TGTGCCAGCAGCCAAGGAGGGACCGAGCAGTTCTTC
CASSQGGTEQFF
>few|NA|TRBJ1-1|TRBV6-5
TGTGCCAGCACGGGGGTTGGAGGTTCTGAAGCTTTCTTT
CASTGVGGSEAFF
>many|TRBD1|TRBJ2-6|TRBV4-2
TGTGCCAGCAGCCAATTGGGACAGGGTGACCTCCTGGCCAACGTCCTGACTTTC
CASSQLGQGDLLANVLTF
>few|NA|TRBJ1-2|TRBV5-1
TGCGCCAGCAGCCCCGACTACTATGGCTACACCTTC
CASSPDYYGYTF
>NA|TRBD2|TRBJ2-1|TRBV7-2
TGTGCCAGCAGCTTAGGACTAGCGACCTCCTACAATGAGCAGTTCTTC
CASSLGLATSYNEQFF
>few|TRBD1|TRBJ2-5|TRBV15
TGTGCCACCAGCAGAGATAGGGGGACAGGCCGCGAGACCCAGTACTTC
CATSRDRGTGRETQYF
>few|TRBD2|TRBJ2-3|TRBV20-1
TGCAGTGCGCCGGGACTAGCGGGGGATACGCAGTATTTT
CSAPGLAGDTQYF
>many|NA|TRBJ2-2|TRBV10-3
TGTGCCATCAGGGACCTTACAGGCTCCATACTGAACACCGGGGAGCTGTTTTTT
CAIRDLTGSILNTGELFF
>many|NA|TRBJ2-2|TRBV28
TGTGCCAGCATCACTGGGGGGACAGTCAACACCGGGGAGCTGTTTTTT
CASITGGTVNTGELFF
>many|NA|TRBJ2-7|TRBV7-9
TGTGCCAGCCGGGCGGAGGTAACCTACGAGCAGTACTTC
CASRAEVTYEQYF
>NA|NA|TRBJ2-2|TRBV15
TGTGCCACCAGCAGAGATTATGCCGGGGAGCTGTTTTTT
CATSRDYAGELFF
>many|NA|TRBJ2-6|TRBV29-1
TGCAGCGTTCACACAGGGTTTGGGGCCAACGTCCTGACTTTC
CSVHTGFGANVLTF
>many|NA|TRBJ2-7|TRBV12-3/TRBV12-4
TGTGCCAGCAGTCGGGGGTTGGTCGAGCAGTACTTC
CASSRGLVEQYF
>few|TRBD1|TRBJ2-7|TRBV6-5
TGTGCCAGCAGATTACCCGGGACAGGGGTTTTCGAGCAGTACTTC
CASRLPGTGVFEQYF
>few|TRBD1|TRBJ1-1|TRBV24-1
TGTGCCACCCGGAGCCCGGGACAGGGGTACACTGAAGCTTTCTTT
CATRSPGQGYTEAFF
>few|TRBD1|TRBJ2-7|TRBV20-1
TGCAGTGCCAGGACAGGGGGGATGGAGCAGTACTTC
CSARTGGMEQYF
>many|TRBD1|TRBJ2-2|TRBV29-1
TGCAGCGTTACCGGGACAGGGACGTACGGGGAGCTGTTTTTT
CSVTGTGTYGELFF
>few|TRBD2|TRBJ2-3|TRBV7-6
TGTGCCAGCATCCCTAGCGGATATAGCACAGATACGCAGTATTTT
CASIPSGYSTDTQYF
>many|NA|TRBJ1-1|TRBV7-2
TGTGCCAGCAGCCCCGTGATGAACACTGAAGCTTTCTTT
CASSPVMNTEAFF
>few|NA|TRBJ2-2|TRBV7-2
TGTGCCAGCAGTCAGGACCTTTATGGCGGGGAGCTGTTTTTT
CASSQDLYGGELFF
>NA|NA|TRBJ1-4|TRBV4-2
TGTGCCAGCAGCCAAGGAAGGGCTGCAACTAATGAAAAACTGTTTTTT
CASSQGRAATNEKLFF
>many|NA|TRBJ1-1|TRBV12-3/TRBV12-4
TGTGCCAGCAGGCGAACACAGAGCCAACGGGAAGCTTTCTTT
CASRRTQSQREAFF
>many|NA|TRBJ2-3|TRBV7-3
TGTGCCAGCAGCCGCGGGGTTAGCACAGATACGCAGTATTTT
CASSRGVSTDTQYF
>many|TRBD1|TRBJ2-1|TRBV7-3
TGTGCCAGCAGCTCCCCCAGACAGGGGCAGTTCTTC
CASSSPRQGQFF
>NA|NA|TRBJ2-3|TRBV25-1
TGTGCCAGCAGCCCTGCAGGACGAGGAGCAGATACGCAGTATTTT
CASSPAGRGADTQYF
>few|NA|TRBJ1-1|TRBV9
TGTGCCAGCAGCCCACGCCTAACCGATAACGGTGGCACTGAAGCTTTCTTT
CASSPRLTDNGGTEAFF
>few|NA|TRBJ2-5|TRBV29-1
TGCAGCGTTGAAGCTAGAATAAAGACCCAGTACTTC
CSVEARIKTQYF
>many|TRBD2|TRBJ2-3|TRBV10-3
TGTGCCATGACTAGCGGGAGGACAGATACGCAGTATTTT
CAMTSGRTDTQYF
>many|TRBD2|TRBJ2-1|TRBV29-1
TGCAGCGGGCTAGCGGATACCAATGAGCAGTTCTTC
CSGLADTNEQFF
>few|NA|TRBJ1-1|TRBV20-1
TGCAGTGCTGAAGCCGCTAAATGGGACACTGAAGCTTTCTTT
CSAEAAKWDTEAFF
>many|TRBD1|TRBJ1-3|TRBV20-1
TGCAGCGCTAGACAGGGAGGAAACACCATATATTTT
CSARQGGNTIYF
>many|TRBD1|TRBJ1-1|TRBV12-3/TRBV12-4
TGTGCCAGCAGTCCCCAGGGGGTGGCTTTCTTT
CASSPQGVAFF
>NA|TRBD2|TRBJ2-5|TRBV20-1
TGCAGTGCCCTCGGGAGGCGGGAGGGCCTGGGTGAGACCCAGTACTTC
CSALGRREGLGETQYF
>few|NA|TRBJ2-7|TRBV3-1
TGTGCCAGCAGCCAAGGGGGTGTGGAGCAGTACTTC
CASSQGGVEQYF
>many|TRBD2|TRBJ2-1|TRBV29-1
TGCAGCGTGAGGGGGGGACTAGCGGGAGGATCCTACAATGAGCAGTTCTTC
CSVRGGLAGGSYNEQFF
>few|TRBD1|TRBJ2-7|TRBV20-1
TGCAGTGCTAGTAGGGCAGGCGGACAGGGGATGTACTTC
CSASRAGGQGMYF
>many|TRBD2|TRBJ2-7|TRBV6-1
TGTGCCAGCAGTATCCTACTAGCGGGAGGCCGCTACGAGCAGTACTTC
CASSILLAGGRYEQYF
>many|NA|TRBJ2-7|TRBV20-1
TGCAGTGCAGCGAGGGGTGGATCGGGGTCCTACGAGCAGTACTTC
CSAARGGSGSYEQYF
>many|NA|TRBJ2-7|TRBV5-5
TGTGCCAGCAGCCTTGCCTTCTACGAGCAGTACTTC
CASSLAFYEQYF
>few|NA|TRBJ2-7|TRBV15
TGTGCCACCAGCAGGGGGAAGGACTCCTACGAGCAGTACTTC
CATSRGKDSYEQYF
>NA|TRBD2|TRBJ2-1|TRBV20-1
TGCTGTGCTAGGGGACTAGCGGGAGGGTCGGACTACAATGAGCAGTTCTTC
CCARGLAGGSDYNEQFF
>few|NA|TRBJ2-1|TRBV4-3
TGCGCCAGCAGCCAAGATCTCCCCGGACTCGTATACAATGAGCAGTTCTTC
CASSQDLPGLVYNEQFF
>many|NA|TRBJ1-1|TRBV19
TGTGCCAGTAGTATTGTACCCAACACTGAAGCTTTCTTT
CASSIVPNTEAFF
>NA|TRBD1|TRBJ2-7|TRBV20-1
TGCAGTGCTAGCCGACAGGGTGAGGAGCAGTACTTC
CSASRQGEEQYF
>NA|NA|TRBJ2-1|TRBV2
TGTGCCAGCAGACCACGGCCGAGCCTATCGGATGAGCAGTTCTTC
CASRPRPSLSDEQFF
>NA|TRBD2|TRBJ2-1|TRBV19
TGTGCCAGTACCGGACTAGCGGGAGATGGAGGTGAGCAGTTCTTC
CASTGLAGDGGEQFF
>many|NA|TRBJ2-6|TRBV29-1
TGCAGCGTTGCTGGTTCTGGGGCCAACGTCCTGACTTTC
CSVAGSGANVLTF
>NA|NA|TRBJ1-3|TRBV28
TGTGCCAGCGTGGTAGGGTCTGGAAACACCATATATTTT
CASVVGSGNTIYF
>NA|NA|TRBJ2-7|TRBV25-1
TGTGCCAGCAGTGGGGGGGACTTCACGAGGGAGCAGTACTTC
CASSGGDFTREQYF
>few|TRBD1|TRBJ1-5|TRBV24-1
TGTGCCACCAGAGGACAGGGGGCGGGTCAGCCCCAGCATTTT
CATRGQGAGQPQHF